Below, one TCR beta chain is given with its context. Its antigen is unknown. The analysis combined second doses at about 4 or about 12 weeks. The repertoire was sequenced with immunoSEQ multiplex PCR; TCRdb's copy has only in-frame clones and lacks some. The sample contains more than 85,000 clones, 70% to 90% of which appear only once. These data come from a study of T cell responses to AZD1222 COVID-19 vaccine. Trimming shortened V by 3 bases and J by 0 bases, and 15 bases separated the two germline ends. This CDR3 is 18 amino acids long. The germline V gene encodes CDR1 ENHRY and CDR2 SYGVKD. Study findings and constraints: Along spike, vaccine-associated CD4 TCRs were found throughout, with dominance at 160-218 and 743-854. At baseline, seropositivity was found in only 6 or 7 AZD1222 recipients. Increased Spike-specific TCR breadth and depth were observed after two AZD1222 doses.

The sequence was obtained from an adult who received the AZD1222 COVID-19 vaccine. The chain carries TRBV10-3 and TRBJ1-6, with no clear D. Sequencing was performed on peripheral blood, taken 28 days after the second AZD1222 dose. CDR3 sequence: CAISEAGPRSSYNSPLHF. Written as DNA, the CDR3 is TGTGCCATCAGTGAAGCTGGACCTAGGAGCTCCTATAATTCACCCCTCCACTTT.